What follows are 18 T cell receptor beta chains derived from one specimen sequenced in a study of OX40 agonist ivuxolimab in advanced cancers. The protocol was immunoSEQ multiplex PCR, while the TCRdb copy is restricted to in-frame clones and leaves out a portion. The sample yields approximately 49,000 clones, roughly 84% seen once. The material was CD4+ or CD8+ T cells sorted from blood, obtained in a trial of the OX40 agonist ivuxolimab. The source of these receptors is an adult with an advanced solid tumor such as melanoma, head and neck, liver or kidney cancer.

The rearrangement uses TRBV6-1 and TRBJ2-7, with unresolved D. The V gene's germline CDR1 is MNHNS and CDR2 SASEGT. The CDR3 has 11 amino acids. Trimming removed 4 bases at V and 6 bases at J, with 7 bases between. CDR3 protein: CASSGASEQYF. CDR3 DNA sequence: TGTGCCAGCAGTGGGGCCTCCGAGCAGTACTTC.

The chain uses TRBV18 and TRBJ2-2; TRBD2 aligns across 8 bases. This CDR3 is built from 15 residues. V shed 2 bases and J 6 bases; nucleotides not matched to a gene: 5. Germline V gene lookup returns CDR1 KGHSH and CDR2 LQKENI. The CDR3 DNA follows: TGTGCCAGCTCACCAGGACTAGCTGCCCCCGGGGAGCTGTTTTTT. Its translation is CASSPGLAAPGELFF.

The chain joins TRBV6-6 to TRBJ2-5; the D is unclear. The germline CDR1 and CDR2 sequences are MNHNY and SVGAGI (reference sequence). The CDR3 consists of 11 residues. Deletions cut 6 bases from V and 5 bases from J, with 7 bases between. DNA of the CDR3: TGTGCCAGCAGGGACGAGGAGACCCAGTACTTC. This sequence encodes CASRDEETQYF.

The rearrangement joins TRBV28 to TRBJ2-4; TRBD2 aligns across 7 bases. With 6 bases clipped from V and 0 bases from J, the junction kept 8 bases outside the gene matches. The CDR3 totals 16 residues. Germline V gives CDR1 MDHEN, CDR2 SYDVKM. CDR3 protein: CASSHAGVPAKNIQYF. The CDR3 DNA follows: TGTGCCAGCAGCCACGCGGGGGTCCCAGCCAAAAACATTCAGTACTTC.

V gene TRBV2 combines with J gene TRBJ1-5; no clear D gene. The germline V gene encodes CDR1 SNHLY and CDR2 FYNNEI. This CDR3 is built from 15 residues. Deletions cut 1 base from V and 0 bases from J, with 7 bases between. CDR3 nucleotides: TGTGCCAGCAGTGAAGGACTCTATAGCAATCAGCCCCAGCATTTT. This codes for CASSEGLYSNQPQHF.

The J gene is TRBJ2-1, the V gene TRBV10-3, with 13 bases matching TRBD2. Germline assignment: CDR1 ENHRY and CDR2 SYGVKD. The V gene end was trimmed by 4 bases and the J gene end by 1 base; junction bases not matched to a gene: 1. The CDR3 consists of 16 residues. CDR3 DNA sequence: TGTGCCATCAGTGGGACTAGCGGGAGTTCCTACAATGAGCAGTTCTTC. This encodes CAISGTSGSSYNEQFF.

The chain employs TRBV19 and TRBJ2-7, with 9 bases matching TRBD1. This CDR3 is 15 amino acids long. The junction had 7 bases not matched to a gene; V was cut back by 5 bases and J by 2 bases. Looked up from germline, CDR1 is LNHDA and CDR2 is SQIVND (reference sequence). CDR3 sequence reads: CASSPLTGGPYEQYF. The CDR3 DNA is TGTGCCAGTAGTCCCCTGACAGGGGGACCCTACGAGCAGTACTTC.

The chain is built from TRBV19 and TRBJ1-5, with a possible D match to TRBD1 (5 bases). Between the trimmed V and J ends, which lost 3 bases and 4 bases, there was a span of 7 bases. This CDR3 spans 13 amino acids. Looked up from germline, CDR1 is LNHDA and CDR2 is SQIVND (reference sequence). CDR3 sequence: CASSIRTNQPQHF. The CDR3 DNA follows: TGTGCCAGTAGTATCCGGACAAATCAGCCCCAGCATTTT.

The gene calls are TRBV23-1 and TRBJ2-4; 9 nucleotides agree with TRBD1. TRBV23-1 is an open reading frame whose function is uncertain. V lost 3 bases to trimming and J lost 7 bases; unmatched junction nucleotides: 13. The CDR3 totals 17 residues. The CDR3 here is CASSHTALTGGANIQYF. The DNA of the CDR3 is TGCGCCAGCAGTCATACGGCCCTGACAGGGGGTGCGAACATTCAGTACTTC.

The CDR3 nucleotides are TGTGCCAGCCTCGGGTCTCAGGTGGACGAGCAGTACTTC. This encodes CASLGSQVDEQYF. The chain employs TRBV18 and TRBJ2-7, with D hard to call. Germline V gives CDR1 KGHSH, CDR2 LQKENI. This CDR3 region has 13 residues. Trimming removed 8 bases from V and 5 bases from J, with 16 bases in between.

The rearrangement links TRBV5-1 to TRBJ1-1, with 9 positions matching TRBD1. The CDR3 length is 14 residues. Germline V lookup: CDR1 SGHRS, CDR2 YFSETQ. V shed 4 bases and J 8 bases; nucleotides not matched to a gene: 9. The CDR3 is CASSGGDRVGEAFF. The DNA for the CDR3 is TGCGCCAGCAGCGGGGGGGACAGGGTCGGCGAAGCTTTCTTT.

Here the CDR3 DNA reads TGTGCCAGCAGGGCGGGACAGGGGCTGGTCACTGAAGCTTTCTTT. Protein: CASRAGQGLVTEAFF. The chain joins TRBV28 to TRBJ1-1; 10 bases match TRBD1. The germline CDR1 and CDR2 sequences are MDHEN and SYDVKM. The CDR3 has 15 amino acids. V gave up 6 bases and J gave up 4 bases; unmatched junction bases: 8.

The chain combines TRBV6-5 with TRBJ2-7, with D possibly called TRBD1 or TRBD2 (6 bases each). Trimming pared 0 bases from V and 12 bases from J, leaving 15 bases between. Germline V gene sequence: CDR1 MNHEY, CDR2 SVGAGI. This CDR3 contains 13 residues. CDR3 in DNA: TGTGCCAGCAGTTACTCGAGGGGGGACGTGCCGTACTTC. This encodes CASSYSRGDVPYF.

This chain connects TRBV7-6 to TRBJ2-2; 8 nucleotides agree with TRBD2. CDR3 length: 15 amino acids. Trimming cost V 2 bases and J 2 bases; bases outside gene matches: 1. From germline, CDR1 is SGHVS and CDR2 FNYEAQ. The CDR3 region is CASSLTSGNTGELFF. The CDR3 region has the DNA TGTGCCAGCAGCTTAACTAGCGGTAACACCGGGGAGCTGTTTTTT.

The V and J genes are TRBV21-1 and TRBJ2-4; whether TRBD2, the table's D call, matches the DNA was not checked. TRBV21-1 counts as a pseudogene. The length of the CDR3 is 18 residues. DNA for the CDR3: TGTGCCAGCAGCAAGGCTAGCGGGAGGGCCGTCTCCAAAAACATTCAGTACTTC. Translating it yields CASSKASGRAVSKNIQYF.

Comment on this clone: Additional DNA sequences in this sample encode the identical CDR3. The J gene is TRBJ2-2, the V gene TRBV9; no definite D call. Germline V gene data show CDR1 as SGDLS and CDR2 as YYNGEE. The CDR3 has 14 amino acids. The V end was cut by 0 bases, the J end by 4 bases, with 7 bases between. The CDR3 protein is CASSVVLGTGELFF. The CDR3 DNA follows: TGTGCCAGCAGCGTAGTGCTAGGCACCGGGGAGCTGTTTTTT.

This chain joins TRBV5-5 and TRBJ2-7, with D possibly matching TRBD2 (6 bases). V gave up 1 base and J gave up 4 bases, with 12 bases separating them. Germline V CDR1 and CDR2: SGHKS, YYEKEE (reference sequence). The CDR3 runs 14 residues. CDR3 DNA: TGTGCCAGCAGCTTGTCTAGGAGGGATTACGAGCAGTACTTC. This gives the protein CASSLSRRDYEQYF.

This chain joins TRBV5-6 and TRBJ1-1; D remains unclear. This CDR3 contains 14 residues. Trimming took 0 bases from V and 4 from J, leaving 10 bases between them. Germline CDR1 SGHDT, CDR2 YYEEEE. The CDR3 loop reads CASSLEALGTEAFF. The CDR3 nucleotides read TGTGCCAGCAGCTTGGAAGCGTTGGGCACTGAAGCTTTCTTT.